This T cell receptor beta chain was sequenced for a study of blood T cell repertoires in COVID-19. Across the study: PBMCs, B-cell-depleted T cells, or T cells were the source of the cDNA or gDNA that made up the material.

This clone was detected only once. Original processing notes: For nucleated cells, counts were estimated from reference gene primer amplification. Repertoires were generated with immunoSEQ multiplex PCR, while TCRdb's copy carries only in-frame clones and drops some. V, J and clone size are taken as reported in that table, and D and trimming were inferred from the DNA itself. The table shows approximately 200,000 clones, with 85% to 90% occurring only once. This CDR3 is built from 15 residues. V lost 7 bases, J lost 4 bases, and 11 bases stayed unmatched. Looked up from germline, CDR1 is SGHAT and CDR2 is FQNNGV. Seattle patient enrollment occurred during active infection, with longitudinal follow-up thereafter.

The sequencing sample was made of peripheral blood. This chain links TRBV11-2 with TRBJ1-2; 8 nucleotides align to TRBD1. This TCR was sampled from a man under 40 with COVID-19, enrolled during active disease. The CDR3 spells CASNPGGSFTYGYTF. In DNA, the CDR3 is TGTGCCAGCAACCCAGGGGGCAGTTTTACCTATGGCTACACCTTC.